The rows below give T cell receptor beta chains drawn from one sample of a study of T cell responses to AZD1222 COVID-19 vaccine. Sequencing used immunoSEQ multiplex PCR; TCRdb keeps in-frame clones, though not all of them. Seen here are roughly 150,000 clones, 87% observed once, and the top ten hold over 8%. The sample was peripheral blood, taken 28 days after the second AZD1222 dose. These receptor sequences come from an adult who received the AZD1222 COVID-19 vaccine. The CDR3 runs from the conserved cysteine through the conserved F or W. A D gene is named only where the DNA matches it firmly. Clone size is stated in some rows and not others, as once, few, many or a class when expanded.

j_gene: TRBJ2-7
len: 11
d_gene: -
v_gene: TRBV30
abundance: -
CDR3aa: CAWSAGVEQYF
CDR3nt: TGTGCCTGGAGTGCCGGGGTGGAGCAGTACTTC

j_gene: TRBJ1-6
len: 14
d_gene: -
v_gene: TRBV2
abundance: -
CDR3aa: CASRLGTSNSPLHF
CDR3nt: TGTGCCAGCAGACTTGGGACGTCGAATTCACCCCTCCACTTT

j_gene: TRBJ2-1
len: 16
d_gene: TRBD2
v_gene: TRBV27
abundance: -
CDR3aa: CASRPAGLAGYNEQFF
CDR3nt: TGTGCCAGCAGACCCGCGGGACTAGCGGGATACAATGAGCAGTTCTTC

j_gene: TRBJ2-1
len: 15
d_gene: -
v_gene: TRBV19
abundance: -
CDR3aa: CASCGTPNPYNEQFF
CDR3nt: TGTGCCAGTTGCGGGACACCCAATCCTTACAATGAGCAGTTCTTC

j_gene: TRBJ2-7
len: 13
d_gene: TRBD1
v_gene: TRBV7-2
abundance: -
CDR3aa: CASSLRTGDEQYF
CDR3nt: TGTGCCAGCAGCCTTAGGACAGGGGACGAGCAGTACTTC

j_gene: TRBJ2-7
len: 15
d_gene: -
v_gene: TRBV15
abundance: -
CDR3aa: CATSRDPGGLAEQYF
CDR3nt: TGTGCCACCAGCAGAGATCCCGGGGGTCTTGCCGAGCAGTACTTC

j_gene: TRBJ2-5
len: 13
d_gene: -
v_gene: TRBV14
abundance: -
CDR3aa: CASSYRGAETQYF
CDR3nt: TGTGCCAGCAGTTACCGGGGCGCGGAGACCCAGTACTTC

j_gene: TRBJ1-1
len: 15
d_gene: -
v_gene: TRBV4-2
abundance: once
CDR3aa: CASSPPALKKTEAFF
CDR3nt: TGTGCCAGCAGCCCTCCTGCCCTCAAGAAGACTGAAGCTTTCTTT

j_gene: TRBJ1-2
len: 13
d_gene: -
v_gene: TRBV5-6
abundance: -
CDR3aa: CASSPTALGGYTF
CDR3nt: TGTGCCAGCAGCCCTACGGCTCTCGGCGGCTACACCTTC

j_gene: TRBJ2-7
len: 14
d_gene: TRBD1
v_gene: TRBV9
abundance: -
CDR3aa: CASSATGTGYEQYF
CDR3nt: TGTGCCAGCAGCGCCACCGGGACAGGGTATGAGCAGTACTTC

j_gene: TRBJ1-3
len: 16
d_gene: -
v_gene: TRBV9
abundance: -
CDR3aa: CASSGGLQTAGNTIYF
CDR3nt: TGTGCCAGCAGCGGGGGCTTACAGACCGCTGGAAACACCATATATTTT

j_gene: TRBJ2-2
len: 12
d_gene: -
v_gene: TRBV29-1
abundance: -
CDR3aa: CSVSWATGELFF
CDR3nt: TGCAGCGTTTCGTGGGCCACCGGGGAGCTGTTTTTT

j_gene: TRBJ2-1
len: 12
d_gene: -
v_gene: TRBV7-9
abundance: few
CDR3aa: CASSHGYNEQFF
CDR3nt: TGTGCCAGCAGCCACGGATACAATGAGCAGTTCTTC

j_gene: TRBJ1-6
len: 14
d_gene: -
v_gene: TRBV10-2
abundance: -
CDR3aa: CASSGRTKNSPLHF
CDR3nt: TGCGCCAGCAGTGGTCGGACAAAAAATTCACCCCTCCACTTT

j_gene: TRBJ1-1
len: 13
d_gene: TRBD1
v_gene: TRBV30
abundance: once
CDR3aa: CAWRGDRETEAFF
CDR3nt: TGTGCCTGGAGGGGGGACAGGGAGACTGAAGCTTTCTTT

j_gene: TRBJ1-5
len: 14
d_gene: -
v_gene: TRBV3-1/TRBV3-2
abundance: -
CDR3aa: CASSQGHLHQPQHF
CDR3nt: TGTGCCAGCAGCCAGGGACACTTACATCAGCCCCAGCATTTT

j_gene: TRBJ2-7
len: 15
d_gene: -
v_gene: TRBV5-8
abundance: -
CDR3aa: CASSLDKGLGYEQYF
CDR3nt: TGTGCCAGCAGCTTGGACAAGGGTTTAGGATACGAGCAGTACTTC